The 7 T cell receptor beta chains presented below share a single source sample, sequenced in a study of T-cell reconstitution after alpha-beta-depleted transplantation in children. Unique molecular identifiers were incorporated when the TCRbeta library was constructed. TCRdb itself ran the PCR reads through MiXCR, one entry per CDR3 protein. The sample lists about 640,000 distinct CDR3 sequences; under 15% were seen once. This material consisted of PBMCs, mostly from graft donor cells, taken 360 days after TCRalphabeta/CD19-depleted stem cell transplant. The receptor set was obtained from a male patient younger than 18 who had a stem cell transplant for acute myeloid leukemia, so the T cells may come from the graft donor.

The rearrangement joins TRBV4-2 to TRBJ2-7; D possibly corresponds to TRBD1 (6 bases). Trimming left V 5 bases short and J 2 bases short, with 13 bases between. CDR1 is LGHNA and CDR2 is YNFKEQ in the germline V gene. The CDR3 runs 14 residues. The chain's CDR3 is CASSSRGGAYEQYF. For the CDR3, the DNA is TGTGCCAGCAGCTCGCGAGGGGGTGCCTACGAGCAGTACTTC.

The chain has TRBV5-5 and TRBJ2-2; 8 nucleotides align to TRBD1. Trimming at V came to 0 bases and at J to 4 bases, leaving 8 bases not matched to a gene. The CDR3 sequence is 17 residues long. Germline V gene lookup returns CDR1 SGHKS and CDR2 YYEKEE (reference sequence). This CDR3 reads CASSLARQGAGTGELFF. CDR3 coding DNA: TGTGCCAGCAGCTTGGCTCGCCAGGGGGCAGGCACCGGGGAGCTGTTTTTT.

The rearrangement uses TRBV29-1 and TRBJ1-2; D gene uncertain. Germline CDR1 is SQVTM and CDR2 is ANQGSEA. The V gene lost 4 bases and the J gene lost 4 bases, with 10 bases spanning the gap. The length of the CDR3 is 12 residues. The CDR3 region is CSVGRNVYGYTF. In DNA, the CDR3 is TGCAGCGTTGGCAGAAACGTCTATGGCTACACCTTC.

In its sample, this clonotype was seen a few times. The chain joins TRBV19 to TRBJ2-7; tentative D call: TRBD1 (6 bases). CDR1 and CDR2 (germline): LNHDA, SQIVND (reference sequence). V lost 7 bases and J lost 5, with 15 bases in between. The CDR3 has 13 amino acids. DNA of the CDR3: TGTGCCAGTAAATCAGGGGAATCAGACGAGCAGTACTTC. It is translated as CASKSGESDEQYF.

The chain combines TRBV28 with TRBJ1-2; 7 bases agree with TRBD1. CDR3 length: 17 amino acids. Trimming took 3 bases from V and 8 from J; bases not matched to a gene: 18. Germline lookup yields CDR1 MDHEN and CDR2 SYDVKM. The CDR3 loop is CASSLTGPVFMRGGYTF. CDR3 nucleotides: TGTGCCAGCAGTTTGACAGGGCCGGTTTTCATGCGTGGCGGCTACACCTTC.

Only a few counts were recorded for this clonotype. This chain joins TRBV15 and TRBJ2-1; D is undetermined. Trimming cost V 1 base and J 2 bases, with 9 bases left between them. CDR3 length: 15 residues. Looked up from germline, CDR1 is LNHNV and CDR2 is YYDKDF (reference sequence). As DNA, the CDR3 is TGTGCCACCAGCAGAGGGGTGGGGACCTACAATGAGCAGTTCTTC. It encodes CATSRGVGTYNEQFF.

This clonotype was counted ten times or more. CDR3 sequence reads: CASIGGPNPYEQYF. The CDR3 nucleotides are TGTGCCAGCATCGGGGGCCCGAACCCCTACGAGCAGTACTTC. V is TRBV12-3 or TRBV12-4 and J is TRBJ2-7; D is possibly TRBD1 or TRBD2 (6 bases each). The CDR3 consists of 14 residues. Trimming removed 7 bases from V and 2 bases from J, with 15 bases in between.